This TCR beta chain was sequenced during a study of OX40 agonist ivuxolimab in advanced cancers. Study context: Treatment of patients was with ivuxolimab, an agonistic anti-OX40 (CD134) antibody.

The assay was immunoSEQ multiplex PCR, and TCRdb's table has in-frame clones only and misses some. This sample has around 150,000 clones; under 95% occur once, and the top ten carry about 0.3%. This CDR3 is built from 14 residues. Trimming shortened V by 3 bases and J by 7 bases, and 13 bases separated the two germline ends. The germline V gene has CDR1 SGHAT and CDR2 FQNNGV. The starting material was CD4+ or CD8+ T cells sorted from blood, obtained in a trial of the OX40 agonist ivuxolimab. The clonotype was recovered from an adult with an advanced solid tumor such as melanoma, head and neck, liver or kidney cancer. V is TRBV11-2 and J is TRBJ1-5; maybe TRBD1 (6 bases). The CDR3 region is CASSLPGARQPQHF. The CDR3 DNA reads TGTGCCAGCAGCTTGCCAGGGGCTCGGCAGCCCCAGCATTTT.